Sequencing of this T cell receptor (beta chain) was carried out in a study of T cell responses to AZD1222 COVID-19 vaccine. The protocol was immunoSEQ multiplex PCR, while the TCRdb copy is restricted to in-frame clones and leaves out a portion. The sample lists approximately 150,000 clones, around 90% occurring once. The junction had 6 bases not matched to a gene; V was cut back by 9 bases and J by 5 bases. CDR3 length equals 12 residues. CDR1 is MDHEN and CDR2 is SYDVKM in the germline V gene. Study findings and constraints: Only five to seven AZD1222 recipients were seropositive at baseline. Vaccine-associated CD4 TCRs spanned spike, dominant at 160-218 and 743-854. White British people made up most donors, females outnumbered males, and clonal diversity was possibly underestimated.

For this clone: Its antigen is as yet unknown.

This clonotype originated in an adult who received the AZD1222 COVID-19 vaccine. The specimen was peripheral blood, collected 28 days after the second AZD1222 dose. The chain recombines TRBV28 with TRBJ1-2, with TRBD1 matching over 7 bases. The CDR3 DNA sequence: TGTGCCAGTTCCGGGACAGCTTATGGCTACACCTTC. It yields the protein CASSGTAYGYTF.